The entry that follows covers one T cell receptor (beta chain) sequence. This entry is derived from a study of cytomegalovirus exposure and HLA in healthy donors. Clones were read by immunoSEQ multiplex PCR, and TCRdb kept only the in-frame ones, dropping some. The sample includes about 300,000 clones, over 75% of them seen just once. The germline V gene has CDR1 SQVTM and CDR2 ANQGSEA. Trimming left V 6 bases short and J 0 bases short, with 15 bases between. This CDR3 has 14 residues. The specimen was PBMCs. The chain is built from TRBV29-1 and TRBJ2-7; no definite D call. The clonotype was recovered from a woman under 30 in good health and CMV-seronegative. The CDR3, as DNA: TGCAGCGTGTCCCTGCTTTTGAGCTCCTACGAGCAGTACTTC. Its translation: CSVSLLLSSYEQYF.